These T cell receptor beta chains were read from a single sample in a study of post-analysis software for immune sequencing data. TCRdb fed the PCR reads into MiXCR, producing one record per CDR3 protein. The table records about 770,000 distinct CDR3 sequences, about 45% of them present only once. Material: blood. The receptors originated from a girl aged 5 to 17 with multiple sclerosis. Both conserved end residues are part of each CDR3. Rows may omit the clone size; those that give it use once, few, many or a size class.

J,V,size,CDR3
TRBJ2-3,TRBV4-3,NA,CASSQDVLALGTDTQYF
NA,TRBV20-1,NA,CSARNNRTSLAYEQYF
TRBJ2-1,TRBV27,NA,CASSSPPGPGYNEQFF
TRBJ1-1,TRBV7-8,NA,CASSLMLLSTEAFF
TRBJ2-5,TRBV20-1,NA,CSARPGQVQETQYF
TRBJ2-3,TRBV18,NA,CASSPRGAGQRTDTQYF
TRBJ2-7,TRBV7-2,many,CASSPRLAGSYEQYF
TRBJ2-1,TRBV12-3/TRBV12-4,NA,CASRWGQALNEQFF
TRBJ1-5,TRBV12-3/TRBV12-4,NA,CASSRRTGATNQPQHF
TRBJ1-2,TRBV7-9,NA,CASSGRTGGDDGYTF